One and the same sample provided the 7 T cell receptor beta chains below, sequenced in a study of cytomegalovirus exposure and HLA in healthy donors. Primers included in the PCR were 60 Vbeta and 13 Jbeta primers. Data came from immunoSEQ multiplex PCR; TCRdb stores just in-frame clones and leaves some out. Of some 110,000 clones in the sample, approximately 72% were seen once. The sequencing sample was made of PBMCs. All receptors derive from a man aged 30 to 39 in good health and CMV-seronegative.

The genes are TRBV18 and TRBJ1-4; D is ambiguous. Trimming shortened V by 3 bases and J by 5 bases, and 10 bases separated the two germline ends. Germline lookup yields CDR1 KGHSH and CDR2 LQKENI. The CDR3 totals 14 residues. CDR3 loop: CASSPRLENEKLFF. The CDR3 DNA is TGTGCCAGCTCACCCCGGTTAGAGAATGAAAAACTGTTTTTT.

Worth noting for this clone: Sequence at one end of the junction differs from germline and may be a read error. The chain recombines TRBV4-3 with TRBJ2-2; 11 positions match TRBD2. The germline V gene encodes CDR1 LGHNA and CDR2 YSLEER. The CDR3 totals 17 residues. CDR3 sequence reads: CASSPAGSGGAGGGLFF. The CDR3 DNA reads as TGCGCCAGCAGCCCGGCCGGTAGCGGGGGGGCAGGCGGGGGGCTGTTTTTT.

The CDR3 nucleotides are TGTGCCAGTAGTATATCGGGACAGGGCGCCTCCTGGGGAGCTTTCTTT. It encodes CASSISGQGASWGAFF. The V call is TRBV19, the J call TRBJ1-1; 9 positions match TRBD1. Germline CDR1 reads LNHDA; CDR2 reads SQIVND (reference sequence). The V segment lost 2 bases and the J segment 10 bases; nucleotides outside the gene matches: 14. This CDR3 region has 16 residues.

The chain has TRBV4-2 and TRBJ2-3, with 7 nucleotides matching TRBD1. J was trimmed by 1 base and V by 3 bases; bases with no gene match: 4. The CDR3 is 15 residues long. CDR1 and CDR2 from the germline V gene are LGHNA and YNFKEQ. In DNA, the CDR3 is TGTGCCAGCAGCCAGGATGGACAGGGCACAGATACGCAGTATTTT. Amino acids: CASSQDGQGTDTQYF.

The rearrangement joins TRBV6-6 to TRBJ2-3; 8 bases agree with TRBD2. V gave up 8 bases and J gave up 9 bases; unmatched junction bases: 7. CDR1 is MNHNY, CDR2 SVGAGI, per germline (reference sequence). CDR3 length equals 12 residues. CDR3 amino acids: CASGREGRTQYF. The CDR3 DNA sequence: TGTGCCAGCGGACGGGAGGGGAGGACGCAGTATTTT.

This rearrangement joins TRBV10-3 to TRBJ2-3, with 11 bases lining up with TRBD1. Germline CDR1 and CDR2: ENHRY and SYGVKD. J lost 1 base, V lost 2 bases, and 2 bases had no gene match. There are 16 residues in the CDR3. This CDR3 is CAISEGQGAGTDTQYF. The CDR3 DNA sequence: TGTGCCATCAGTGAGGGACAGGGGGCCGGCACAGATACGCAGTATTTT.

CDR3 coding DNA: TGTGCCTGGCTAAGCGGGGGGGCCGGAGAGACCCAGTACTTC. Translation: CAWLSGGAGETQYF. The V and J genes are TRBV30 and TRBJ2-5; 10 bases line up with TRBD2. Germline CDR1 is GTSNPN and CDR2 is SVGIG (reference sequence). The CDR3 is 14 amino acids. Germline trimming cut 5 bases from V and 4 bases from J; bases unmatched to any gene: 7. The full variable domain, with the rest looked up from reference TRBV30 and TRBJ2-5, is SQTIHQWPATLVQPVGSPLSLECTVEGTSNPNLYWYRQAAGRGLQLLFYSVGIGQISSEVPQNLSASRPQDRQFILSSKKLLLSDSGFYLCAWLSGGAGETQYFGPGTRLLVL.